These T cell receptor beta chains were read from a single sample in a study of long-term antiretroviral therapy in people with HIV. Sequencing used immunoSEQ multiplex PCR; TCRdb keeps in-frame clones, though not all of them. The data hold under 15,000 clones, with about 85% observed a single time. The input for sequencing was unsorted PBMCs, taken 2.1 years after starting antiretroviral therapy. The source of these receptors is a woman between 40 and 55 years old with HIV. Both conserved end residues are trimmed from each CDR3.

j_gene: TRBJ2-7; v_gene: TRBV5-1; CDR3aa: ASSLQGYEQY
j_gene: TRBJ1-4; v_gene: TRBV2; CDR3aa: ASSELGKGEKLF
j_gene: TRBJ2-2; v_gene: TRBV11-2; CDR3aa: ASSNRKGEFTGELF
j_gene: TRBJ1-2; v_gene: TRBV5-6; CDR3aa: ASSLESRQGFGYT
j_gene: TRBJ1-2; v_gene: TRBV6-5; CDR3aa: ASSSGRYGYT
j_gene: TRBJ2-1; v_gene: TRBV7-9; CDR3aa: ASSPRAGSYNEQF
j_gene: TRBJ1-2; v_gene: TRBV6-6; CDR3aa: ASSPGPDGYT
j_gene: TRBJ1-5; v_gene: TRBV15; CDR3aa: ATSRDSGQGRQPQH
j_gene: TRBJ2-2; v_gene: TRBV4-3; CDR3aa: ASSQEMANTGELF
j_gene: TRBJ2-1; v_gene: TRBV5-1; CDR3aa: ASRSGAATPSGEQF
j_gene: TRBJ2-5; v_gene: TRBV19; CDR3aa: ASLPSGEETQY
j_gene: TRBJ2-1; v_gene: TRBV15; CDR3aa: ATSRDLNAGGPDNEQF
j_gene: TRBJ2-1; v_gene: TRBV4-3; CDR3aa: ASSQESPYRDRVSYNEQF
j_gene: TRBJ1-2; v_gene: TRBV6-6; CDR3aa: ASSYGREGYT
j_gene: TRBJ2-2; v_gene: TRBV7-2; CDR3aa: ASSLGNTGELF
j_gene: TRBJ1-2; v_gene: TRBV25-1; CDR3aa: ASSESKNYGYT
j_gene: TRBJ2-1; v_gene: TRBV9; CDR3aa: ASSVDREMQF
j_gene: TRBJ2-7; v_gene: TRBV7-9; CDR3aa: ASSWAAGGSYEQY
j_gene: TRBJ2-2; v_gene: TRBV25-1; CDR3aa: ASRPPGQGATGELF
j_gene: TRBJ2-3; v_gene: TRBV7-8; CDR3aa: ASSFAGTTGTDTQY
j_gene: TRBJ1-1; v_gene: TRBV4-1; CDR3aa: ASSPGRGGKAEAF
j_gene: TRBJ2-5; v_gene: TRBV2; CDR3aa: ASSLGQGVLTQY
j_gene: TRBJ2-1; v_gene: TRBV27; CDR3aa: ASSLPAPSGVYNEQF
j_gene: TRBJ1-2; v_gene: TRBV7-9; CDR3aa: ASRLQGMDGYT
j_gene: TRBJ2-3; v_gene: TRBV30; CDR3aa: AWSEGTSGGDTQY
j_gene: TRBJ1-1; v_gene: TRBV4-3; CDR3aa: ASSQTFFTGTGGMDGTEAF
j_gene: TRBJ2-5; v_gene: TRBV5-4; CDR3aa: ASSSAGGPETQY
j_gene: TRBJ1-6; v_gene: TRBV7-9; CDR3aa: ASSLAGGLFDSPLH
j_gene: TRBJ2-5; v_gene: TRBV2; CDR3aa: ASRLRTGGQETQY
j_gene: TRBJ1-5; v_gene: TRBV29-1; CDR3aa: SVGGGYGPQH
j_gene: TRBJ1-1; v_gene: TRBV20-1; CDR3aa: SARVHAEAF
j_gene: TRBJ1-3; v_gene: TRBV6-5; CDR3aa: ASSPGGSGNTIY
j_gene: TRBJ2-7; v_gene: TRBV18; CDR3aa: ASSPPTGGPTYEQY
j_gene: TRBJ2-6; v_gene: TRBV19; CDR3aa: ASSETGDPGANVLT
j_gene: TRBJ1-5; v_gene: TRBV30; CDR3aa: AWSVKGNQPQH
j_gene: -; v_gene: TRBV7-9; CDR3aa: ASSLAGGGDYEQY
j_gene: TRBJ1-1; v_gene: TRBV2; CDR3aa: ASSEDRAKAF
j_gene: TRBJ1-2; v_gene: TRBV11-3; CDR3aa: ASSLANLYGYT
j_gene: TRBJ2-5; v_gene: TRBV11-2; CDR3aa: ASSGGQLRQETQY
j_gene: TRBJ1-2; v_gene: TRBV6-5; CDR3aa: ASSSGQAYGYT
j_gene: TRBJ1-1; v_gene: TRBV4-1; CDR3aa: ASSQLGGTEAF
j_gene: TRBJ2-2; v_gene: TRBV10-3; CDR3aa: ATSTNPGELF
j_gene: TRBJ1-6; v_gene: TRBV10-3; CDR3aa: AISESFPGTYNSPLH
j_gene: TRBJ1-6; v_gene: TRBV6-1; CDR3aa: ASSRDVNNSPLH
j_gene: TRBJ1-2; v_gene: TRBV6-1; CDR3aa: ASSRNREDYGYT